These 5 T cell receptor beta chains were sequenced from one sample in a study of cytomegalovirus exposure and HLA in healthy donors. PCR used 60 Vbeta primers and 13 Jbeta primers. Sequenced by immunoSEQ multiplex PCR; TCRdb stores in-frame clones only, minus some. The sample carries roughly 280,000 clones, roughly 70% recorded once. Sequencing was carried out using PBMCs. The receptors stem from a female donor in good health and CMV-seronegative.

There are a few counts of this clone. The chain combines TRBV5-1 with TRBJ2-7, with D perhaps matching TRBD2 (5 bases). Germline CDR1 and CDR2: SGHRS and YFSETQ. The CDR3 totals 14 residues. V was cut by 4 bases and J by 2 bases, with 13 bases left in between. The CDR3 bases are TGCGCCAGCAGCCTCGGGCGGGTCCCCTACGAGCAGTACTTC. This gives the protein CASSLGRVPYEQYF. The full variable domain, in which reference TRBV5-1 and TRBJ2-7 provide the parts outside the CDR3, is KAGVTQTPRYLIKTRGQQVTLSCSPISGHRSVSWYQQTPGQGLQFLFEYFSETQRNKGNFPGRFSGRQFSNSRSEMNVSTLELGDSALYLCASSLGRVPYEQYFGPGTRLTVT.

The CDR3 is CASSYSSAAYEQYF. The CDR3 region has the DNA TGTGCCAGCAGTTACAGTAGCGCTGCCTACGAGCAGTACTTC. This chain joins TRBV6-5 and TRBJ2-7, with D maybe TRBD2 (5 bases). Trimming took off 2 bases at V and 2 bases at J, with 10 bases between the two ends. CDR1 is MNHEY and CDR2 is SVGAGI in the germline V gene. There are 14 residues in the CDR3.

V usage is TRBV7-6 and J usage is TRBJ2-3, with D uncertain. The ends were cut back, 2 bases at V and 1 base at J, with 10 bases in the middle. The CDR3 consists of 15 residues. Germline V gene sequence: CDR1 SGHVS, CDR2 FNYEAQ. The CDR3: CASSLLRDGTDTQYF. The CDR3 DNA reads TGTGCCAGCAGCTTACTTAGAGATGGCACAGATACGCAGTATTTT.

This clone was seen a handful of times. CDR3 DNA: TGTGCCAGCGGCCTGCTGACAGGGGGCGCGGCGGACGAGCAGTACTTC. This sequence encodes CASGLLTGGAADEQYF. The chain couples TRBV27 to TRBJ2-7, with 10 bases matching TRBD1. V lost 8 bases and J lost 5; bases outside the gene matches: 15. The CDR3 is 16 residues long. Germline V lookup: CDR1 MNHEY, CDR2 SMNVEV (reference sequence).

The DNA for the CDR3 is TGCGCCAGCAGCTTACAGGGTGGGGTATCAACATACAATGAGCAGTTCTTC. Encoded protein: CASSLQGGVSTYNEQFF. The genes are TRBV5-1 and TRBJ2-1, with D perhaps TRBD1 (6 bases). The germline gives CDR1 SGHRS, CDR2 YFSETQ. The V end was cut by 2 bases, the J end by 4 bases, with 19 bases between. The CDR3 is 17 amino acids. Full variable domain (remainder filled in from reference TRBV5-1 and TRBJ2-1): KAGVTQTPRYLIKTRGQQVTLSCSPISGHRSVSWYQQTPGQGLQFLFEYFSETQRNKGNFPGRFSGRQFSNSRSEMNVSTLELGDSALYLCASSLQGGVSTYNEQFFGPGTRLTVL.